This entry features one TCR beta chain sequence. This receptor's antigen is unknown. The input lacks base qualities; no much larger clone sits a single base away. The data belong to a study of blood T cell repertoires in COVID-19 (TCRdb year 2020). Study-wide context: Collaborator samples came from the United States, Italy and Spain and covered acute and convalescent phases of COVID-19. The material from the prospective study consisted of cDNA or gDNA derived from T cells, B-cell-depleted T cells, or PBMCs. Deeply sampled blood TCRbeta repertoires from subjects exposed to, actively infected with, or recovered from COVID-19 were included in the dataset. The repertoires were released in a freely available public database meant as a resource for research on the immune response to SARS-CoV-2. Samples were obtained from the ongoing ImmuneRACE study (first 160 participants) and from some 1,300 subjects provided by 6 global collaborators. Nearly every sample came with metadata listing a de-identified subject ID, COVID-19 status, age in years and sex. Where HLA class I and class II types were available, the types were taken from metadata supplied by the sample provider, not from assay-based typing.

Study-wide conclusions, independent of this receptor: The quantity of clinical and demographic metadata differed by source and by participant and was supplied without curation.

The immunoSEQ Assay, a bias-controlled multiplex PCR, was used to amplify TCRbeta CDR3 regions from genomic DNA. Turning to the authors' computational methods: Nucleated cell counts per sample were estimated from amplification of reference gene primers within the assay. To quantify the absolute abundance of each unique TCRbeta CDR3 rearrangement, sequence reads were collapsed and filtered. For each sample, productive Simpson clonality was calculated by taking the square root of Simpson's diversity index across productive rearrangements. TCRdb retrieved this table from immuneACCESS and kept in-frame rearrangements only. Not all clones are present; in checked studies, unresolved V genes account for under half, and no reason is known for the remainder. D and trimming were read from the DNA, whereas the V and J calls and clone size are those reported in that table. The sample table records approximately 200,000 clones; 70% to 90% of these occur just once. The ten largest clones add up to roughly 2.2% of the sample.

Collaborating institutions collected whole blood in K2EDTA tubes following their own protocols. Collaborator samples were shipped for TCRbeta analysis as frozen whole blood, isolated PBMCs, or DNA extracted from either sample type. The germline V gene (reference sequence) gives CDR1 as GTSNPN and CDR2 as SVGIG. V and J lose 4 bases and 3 bases, and a span of 7 bases separates them. The CDR3 contains 12 residues, cysteine and phenylalanine counted. The DNA shown is the 36-base CDR3, in frame from base 1. This TCR was sampled from a woman between 50 and 59 years old with acute or convalescent COVID-19. Sequenced input: peripheral blood. The V and J segments used are TRBV30 and TRBJ2-1; TRBD2 could be the D gene, as 5 bases match. The CDR3 in this case is CAWNRGYNEQFF. The sequenced DNA: TGTGCCTGGAACCGGGGCTACAATGAGCAGTTCTTC.